This T cell receptor beta chain was observed in a study of blood T cell repertoires in COVID-19. Study as a whole: From the United States, Italy and Spain came samples of acute and convalescent COVID-19. T cells, B-cell-depleted T cells, or PBMCs provided the cDNA or gDNA that served as material.

Per the original methods: Estimation of nucleated cell counts was performed using reference gene primer amplification. The method was immunoSEQ multiplex PCR; TCRdb's version includes in-frame clones alone and lacks a portion of them. V and J calls and clone size follow that table, whereas D and trimming were derived from the DNA. The sample carries about 51,000 clones, 88% recorded once. This clone showed up just once. Sequencing used peripheral blood. The sequence was obtained from a man in his fifties or sixties with active COVID-19.

The DNA for the CDR3 is TGTGCCAGCAGCTTAGGCAGGACCGGGACTTTCATAGGCAATGAGCAGTTCTTC. Translation gives CASSLGRTGTFIGNEQFF. The gene calls are TRBV11-2 and TRBJ2-1; D might be TRBD2 (6 bases). The germline gives CDR1 SGHAT, CDR2 FQNNGV. V dropped 1 base and J dropped 6 bases, with 22 bases sitting between them. This CDR3 comprises 18 residues.